The 30 T cell receptor beta chains given below trace back to one sample, sequenced in a study of cytomegalovirus exposure and HLA in healthy donors. The PCR made use of 60 Vbeta and 13 Jbeta primers. Data came from immunoSEQ multiplex PCR; TCRdb stores just in-frame clones and leaves some out. The sample has under 95,000 clones, 80% seen once. Sequencing was done on a sample of PBMCs. The receptors were gathered from a male donor in good health and CMV-seronegative.

This clone was found a few times. The chain carries TRBV25-1 and TRBJ1-1; D is ambiguous. V lost 5 bases, J lost 6 bases, and 7 bases lay in between. The CDR3 is made up of 11 amino acids. CDR1 MGHDK and CDR2 SYGVNS come from the germline V gene. The CDR3 sequence is CASSSGAEAFF. The CDR3 DNA sequence: TGTGCCAGCAGTAGCGGCGCTGAAGCTTTCTTT.

This rearrangement joins TRBV6-4 to TRBJ2-1, with TRBD2 matching 9 bases. V shed 3 bases and J 10 bases; nucleotides not matched to a gene: 7. This CDR3 has 14 residues. CDR1 and CDR2 (germline): MRHNA, SNTAGT. Written as DNA, the CDR3 is TGTGCCAGCAGTGAGCTCCTAGCGGGACGGGAGCAGTTCTTC. This translates into CASSELLAGREQFF.

This clone has just one count. The genes are TRBV18 and TRBJ2-1, with D perhaps TRBD2 (7 bases). The CDR3 is 16 amino acids. With 3 bases removed from V and 13 bases from J, the gap between germline ends came to 25 bases. Germline CDR1 and CDR2: KGHSH and LQKENI. This chain's CDR3 is CASSPYPPSGGLYQFF. DNA of the CDR3: TGTGCCAGCTCACCCTACCCGCCTTCGGGGGGCCTCTATCAGTTCTTC.

For the CDR3, the DNA is TGTGCCAGCAGCTTAGCGACTCGTCTGTATGAGCAGTTCTTC. This codes for CASSLATRLYEQFF. The V gene is TRBV7-7, the J gene TRBJ2-1; D call uncertain. Trimming removed 0 bases from V and 8 bases from J, with 11 bases in between. Per germline, CDR1 SSHAT and CDR2 FNYEAQ (reference sequence). The CDR3 length is 14 residues.

Written as DNA, the CDR3 is TGTGCCAGCAGCGGGAGACAGGGGGCGCCCGGGGAGCTGTTTTTT. Its translation: CASSGRQGAPGELFF. This chain joins TRBV9 and TRBJ2-2, with TRBD1 identical over 10 bases. CDR3 length: 15 residues. The V gene's germline CDR1 is SGDLS and CDR2 YYNGEE. Trimming removed 3 bases from V and 6 bases from J; junction bases left unmatched: 5.

The rearrangement joins TRBV5-4 to TRBJ2-5, with TRBD1 as a possible D gene (6 bases). CDR1 is SGHNT, CDR2 YYREEE, per germline (reference sequence). CDR3 length: 16 amino acids. Trimming took 2 bases from V and 4 from J, leaving 18 bases between them. This CDR3 reads CASSFTTGFSGETQYF. The CDR3 nucleotides read TGTGCCAGCAGCTTTACAACAGGGTTCTCGGGAGAGACCCAGTACTTC.

The chain carries TRBV13 and TRBJ2-5; 10 nucleotides agree with TRBD2. After removal of 6 bases from V and 1 base from J, the junction contained 5 bases not matched to a gene. CDR1 and CDR2 (germline): PRHDT, FYEKMQ (reference sequence). The CDR3 is made up of 15 amino acids. CDR3 DNA sequence: TGTGCCAGCAGTTTACTAGCGGGGCCCCAAGAGACCCAGTACTTC. Translated, it gives CASSLLAGPQETQYF.

This sequence joins TRBV5-1 and TRBJ1-1, with 8 bases identical to TRBD1. This CDR3 is 14 amino acids long. V lost 2 bases to trimming and J lost 9 bases; unmatched junction nucleotides: 9. From germline, CDR1 is SGHRS and CDR2 YFSETQ. The CDR3 protein is CASSFQGADGKAFF. CDR3 in DNA: TGCGCCAGCAGCTTTCAGGGGGCTGATGGAAAAGCTTTCTTT.

The chain recombines TRBV7-8 with TRBJ1-1; a possible D gene is TRBD1 (5 bases). Trimming removed 3 bases at V and 1 base at J, with 24 bases between. The CDR3 runs 19 residues. Per germline, CDR1 SGHVS and CDR2 FQNEAQ. CDR3 amino acids: CASSFPRLGRGLTNTEAFF. Here the CDR3 DNA reads TGTGCCAGCAGCTTCCCGCGACTGGGACGGGGGTTGACGAACACTGAAGCTTTCTTT.

The V call is TRBV19, the J call TRBJ1-1; D gene unclear. CDR1 is LNHDA, CDR2 SQIVND, per germline (reference sequence). Trimming left V 6 bases short and J 1 base short, with 6 bases between. This CDR3 is 12 amino acids long. The CDR3 DNA reads TGTGCCAGTAGGAGGCGGAACACTGAAGCTTTCTTT. As protein: CASRRRNTEAFF.

The chain recombines TRBV28 with TRBJ2-1; TRBD2 agrees at 10 bases. Germline V lookup: CDR1 MDHEN, CDR2 SYDVKM. The CDR3 is 14 amino acids. V gave up 2 bases and J gave up 10 bases; unmatched junction bases: 5. DNA of the CDR3: TGTGCCAGCAGTTTAAGCGGGAGGGCGCAAGAGCAGTTCTTC. The encoded protein is CASSLSGRAQEQFF.

This clone appeared a single time. This sequence joins TRBV18 and TRBJ2-3, with 8 bases fitting TRBD1. V was pared by 0 bases and J by 6 bases, with 8 bases of the junction left unmatched. In germline, CDR1 is KGHSH, CDR2 LQKENI. There are 16 residues in the CDR3. The CDR3 reads CASSPPAGTGTDTQYF. CDR3 DNA: TGTGCCAGCTCACCACCCGCGGGGACAGGTACGGATACGCAGTATTTT.

The chain links TRBV2 to TRBJ2-5; 10 nucleotides match TRBD2. The CDR3 runs to 15 residues. Per the germline V gene, CDR1 is SNHLY and CDR2 is FYNNEI. V gave up 4 bases and J gave up 0 bases; unmatched junction bases: 2. DNA of the CDR3: TGTGCCAGCAGTGGGCTAGCGGGGGACCAAGAGACCCAGTACTTC. Its protein is CASSGLAGDQETQYF. The full variable domain, with the rest looked up from reference TRBV2 and TRBJ2-5, is EPEVTQTPSHQVTQMGQEVILRCVPISNHLYFYWYRQILGQKVEFLVSFYNNEISEKSEIFDDQFSVERPDGSNFTLKIRSTKLEDSAMYFCASSGLAGDQETQYFGPGTRLLVL.

The V gene is TRBV5-4, the J gene TRBJ2-1; possible D gene TRBD1, 6 bases. CDR1 and CDR2 (germline): SGHNT, YYREEE (reference sequence). With 3 bases removed from V and 10 bases from J, the gap between germline ends came to 14 bases. CDR3 length equals 13 residues. DNA of the CDR3: TGTGCCAGCAGCTGGGACCAGGGGAGCGAGCAGTTCTTC. Residues: CASSWDQGSEQFF.

The chain's CDR3 is CASSVGQVGPLNTEAFF. The CDR3 nucleotides read TGTGCCAGCAGCGTAGGGCAGGTTGGCCCATTGAACACTGAAGCTTTCTTT. The chain is built from TRBV9 and TRBJ1-1; D remains unclear. The CDR3 consists of 17 residues. The V gene's germline CDR1 is SGDLS and CDR2 YYNGEE. The ends were cut back, 0 bases at V and 0 bases at J, with 15 bases in the middle.

This clone was detected a few times. This chain connects TRBV7-7 to TRBJ2-2; weak D call: TRBD1 (5 bases). V was clipped by 4 bases and J by 1 base, with 7 bases between them. The germline gives CDR1 SSHAT, CDR2 FNYEAQ (reference sequence). The CDR3 length is 14 residues. DNA of the CDR3: TGTGCCAGCAGCTCCGGACAGAACACCGGGGAGCTGTTTTTT. This codes for CASSSGQNTGELFF.

V gene TRBV7-8 combines with J gene TRBJ2-1; D may be TRBD1 (6 bases). V was trimmed by 0 bases and J by 8 bases, leaving 29 bases between them. Germline V CDR1 and CDR2: SGHVS, FQNEAQ. The CDR3 covers 20 residues. DNA for the CDR3: TGTGCCAGCAGCTTAGCCGGTGATAGGTTTGGGGGCCCAGTGGTAGATGAGCAGTTCTTC. It codes for CASSLAGDRFGGPVVDEQFF.

CDR3 nucleotides: TGTGCCAGCAGCACGACAGGGATCAATGAGCAGTTCTTC. This sequence encodes CASSTTGINEQFF. The gene calls are TRBV7-6 and TRBJ2-1; TRBD1 matches at 7 bases. After removal of 5 bases from V and 6 bases from J, the junction contained 4 bases not matched to a gene. The CDR3 totals 13 residues. Germline lookup yields CDR1 SGHVS and CDR2 FNYEAQ.

The genes are TRBV6-5 and TRBJ1-5; 7 nucleotides align to TRBD1. The germline V gene encodes CDR1 MNHEY and CDR2 SVGAGI. There are 15 residues in the CDR3. After removal of 5 bases from V and 4 bases from J, the junction contained 8 bases not matched to a gene. The CDR3 bases are TGTGCCAGCAGTGTGACAGGGTTAGGGAATCAGCCCCAGCATTTT. Translated: CASSVTGLGNQPQHF.

This clone turned up a few times. This rearrangement joins TRBV5-1 to TRBJ2-1, with D tentatively TRBD2 (5 bases). Germline V gives CDR1 SGHRS, CDR2 YFSETQ. This CDR3 spans 12 amino acids. Between the trimmed V and J ends, which lost 0 bases and 13 bases, there was a span of 11 bases. The CDR3 region is CASSLDRGNQFF. The CDR3 DNA reads TGCGCCAGCAGCTTGGACAGAGGGAATCAGTTCTTC.

This chain connects TRBV5-1 to TRBJ1-1; no clear D. The germline V and J ends were trimmed by 4 bases and 3 bases, with 10 bases remaining between them. CDR3 length: 13 residues. Per the germline V gene, CDR1 is SGHRS and CDR2 is YFSETQ. CDR3: CASSLEVDTEAFF. In DNA, the CDR3 is TGCGCCAGCAGCCTAGAGGTGGACACTGAAGCTTTCTTT.

J is TRBJ2-7 and V is TRBV5-4; 9 positions agree with TRBD1. V lost 5 bases to trimming and J lost 6 bases; unmatched junction nucleotides: 12. In germline, CDR1 is SGHNT, CDR2 YYREEE (reference sequence). The CDR3 runs 15 residues. The CDR3 spells CASSSRDRVVSEQYF. The CDR3 region has the DNA TGTGCCAGCAGTTCCCGGGACAGGGTGGTGAGCGAGCAGTACTTC. The whole variable domain, remainder taken from reference TRBV5-4 and TRBJ2-7, is ETGVTQSPTHLIKTRGQQVTLRCSSQSGHNTVSWYQQALGQGPQFIFQYYREEENGRGNFPPRFSGLQFPNYSSELNVNALELDDSALYLCASSSRDRVVSEQYFGPGTRLTVT.

The chain carries TRBV28 and TRBJ2-3, with D possibly TRBD2 on 5 matching bases. The CDR3 has 14 amino acids. The germline gives CDR1 MDHEN, CDR2 SYDVKM. V lost 8 bases to trimming and J lost 2 bases, with 14 bases between them. CDR3 bases: TGTGCCAGCGCGAACCCGGGGTCCACAGATACGCAGTATTTT. It is translated as CASANPGSTDTQYF.

This chain connects TRBV5-4 to TRBJ2-3; weak D call: TRBD2 (6 bases). The CDR3 loop spans 15 amino acids. From germline, CDR1 is SGHNT and CDR2 YYREEE (reference sequence). The V gene lost 4 bases and the J gene lost 4 bases, with 16 bases spanning the gap. Here the CDR3 DNA reads TGTGCCAGCAGCAAGGACTATTCCGACGCAGATACGCAGTATTTT. Its translation: CASSKDYSDADTQYF.

The V and J genes are TRBV29-1 and TRBJ2-5, with 8 positions matching TRBD1. The CDR3 loop spans 13 amino acids. V shed 7 bases, J shed 4 bases, and the junction held 8 bases outside the gene matches. Germline V CDR1 and CDR2: SQVTM, ANQGSEA. The CDR3 DNA follows: TGCAGCGGTCGACAGGGGAATGGAGAGACCCAGTACTTC. Translating gives CSGRQGNGETQYF.

The chain has TRBV9 and TRBJ1-1; D gene ambiguous. Germline V lookup: CDR1 SGDLS, CDR2 YYNGEE. The CDR3 consists of 13 residues. Trimming stripped 3 bases from V and 3 bases from J, with 9 bases between. The CDR3 protein is CASSASIDTEAFF. The CDR3 coding sequence is TGTGCCAGCAGCGCCTCGATAGACACTGAAGCTTTCTTT.

The DNA of the CDR3 is TGTGCCAGCAGTTACTCGGGCGGGGCCAACTCCTACGAGCAGTACTTC. This codes for CASSYSGGANSYEQYF. The V and J genes are TRBV6-6 and TRBJ2-7; maybe TRBD2 (6 bases). The V and J ends lost 0 bases and 0 bases respectively, with 12 bases between them. The CDR3 spans 16 residues. Germline CDR1 is MNHNY and CDR2 is SVGAGI (reference sequence).

The chain carries TRBV7-6 and TRBJ2-5, with D perhaps matching TRBD1 (6 bases). Germline V CDR1 and CDR2: SGHVS, FNYEAQ. The V end lost 0 bases, the J end lost 5 bases, and 16 bases lay between the germline ends. This CDR3 region has 16 residues. The CDR3 protein is CASSLAGTGSMETQYF. In nucleotides, the CDR3 is TGTGCCAGCAGCTTAGCTGGAACAGGGAGTATGGAGACCCAGTACTTC. Drawing the rest from reference TRBV7-6 and TRBJ2-5, the complete variable domain is GAGVSQSPRYKVTKRGQDVALRCDPISGHVSLYWYRQALGQGPEFLTYFNYEAQQDKSGLPNDRFSAERPEGSISTLTIQRTEQRDSAMYRCASSLAGTGSMETQYFGPGTRLLVL.

The chain couples TRBV6-5 to TRBJ1-1, with a possible D match to TRBD1 (6 bases). The CDR3 spans 16 residues. Between the trimmed V and J ends, which lost 0 bases and 2 bases, there was a span of 13 bases. Germline V gene sequence: CDR1 MNHEY, CDR2 SVGAGI. The CDR3 sequence is CASSYSPGTLNTEAFF. DNA of the CDR3: TGTGCCAGCAGTTACTCGCCCGGGACACTAAACACTGAAGCTTTCTTT.

The chain is built from TRBV7-9 and TRBJ1-2; D remains ambiguous. V lost 8 bases and J lost 5, with 9 bases in between. Germline CDR1 SEHNR, CDR2 FQNEAQ (reference sequence). This CDR3 contains 11 residues. The CDR3 sequence: CASWESYGYTF. The CDR3 DNA is TGTGCCAGCTGGGAGAGTTATGGCTACACCTTC.